This T cell receptor (beta chain) was documented in a study of identical twins. Study-level findings and limits: In drawing conclusions, the study used cross-sectional statistical analysis and did not follow the same donors.

TCRdb itself ran the 5' RACE reads through MiXCR, one entry per CDR3 protein. In the table there are 400,000 to 650,000 distinct CDR3 sequences, 20% to 25% of which are singletons. To note about this clonotype: Its target is unknown.

Only healthy Caucasians were enrolled as donors. The same data also went into a second study, on T cells expressing NK-cell markers. From that report: Among CD8+ T cells from 5 to 7 donors, dominant NKG2C+ clonotypes accounted for roughly 1.0-7.0%. Four donors showed these clonotypes also leading the CD3+CD56-NKG2C+ fraction.

The TCR originated in a woman younger than 35 in good health. Material: CD4+ T cells sorted from blood.

The CDR3 sequence: CASSAYRVSTEAFF. CDR3 nucleotide sequence: TGTGCCAGCAGCGCATACAGGGTGTCCACTGAAGCTTTCTTT. The chain joins TRBV7-2 to TRBJ1-1, with D perhaps TRBD1 (6 bases). Germline values: CDR1 SGHTA, CDR2 FQGNSA. The CDR3 has 14 amino acids. V lost 5 bases to trimming and J lost 4 bases, with 14 bases between them. The full variable domain, in which reference TRBV7-2 and TRBJ1-1 provide the parts outside the CDR3, is GAGVSQSPSNKVTEKGKDVELRCDPISGHTALYWYRQSLGQGLEFLIYFQGNSAPDKSGLPSDRFSAERTGGSVSTLTIQRTQQEDSAVYLCASSAYRVSTEAFFGQGTRLTVV.